The text below deals with one T cell receptor beta chain. The target antigen is unknown. The entry originates in a study of T cell responses to AZD1222 COVID-19 vaccine. The study's findings and limits: Only a handful of AZD1222 recipients tested seropositive at baseline. All repertoire sampling was performed exclusively after the peak T cell response.

The CDR3 totals 13 residues. Per germline, CDR1 MNHEY and CDR2 SVGAGI. V was cut by 2 bases and J by 7 bases, with 8 bases left in between. Profiled with immunoSEQ multiplex PCR; TCRdb holds only in-frame clones, not every one. This sample carries approximately 81,000 clones, about 93% of them seen once, and the ten largest clones take 4.5% to 5.5%. The source is an adult in good health. The source was peripheral blood, collected on day 0 of MenACWY control vaccination. The chain couples TRBV6-5 to TRBJ2-2; D unresolved. The CDR3 DNA reads as TGTGCCAGCAGTTACCGGGCAATCGGGGAGCTGTTTTTT. It is translated as CASSYRAIGELFF.